The 16 T cell receptor beta chains below come from one sample, sequenced in a study of T cells in Graves' hyperthyroidism and ophthalmopathy. The investigators amplified TCR beta CDR3 regions from RNA transcripts. The study used the HTBI primer set for a first-round RT-PCR of the TCR CDR3. TCRdb reprocessed the multiplex PCR reads with MiXCR, giving one entry per CDR3 protein. The repertoire includes 300,000 to 400,000 distinct CDR3 sequences, more than 14% of them detected once, and about 20% sits in the top ten. Sequenced material: blood. All receptors come from a woman in her 30s with Graves' ophthalmopathy.

This clonotype occurred many times. The chain carries TRBV20-1 and TRBJ1-6; tentative D call: TRBD1 (6 bases). V was pared by 4 bases and J by 6 bases, with 19 bases between. The CDR3 consists of 16 residues. Germline CDR1 is DFQATT and CDR2 is SNEGSKA (reference sequence). The CDR3: CSAKGLQDRFNSPLHF. DNA for the CDR3: TGCAGTGCTAAAGGGCTCCAGGACAGATTTAATTCACCCCTCCACTTT.

This clonotype appeared a few times. This sequence joins TRBV4-1 and TRBJ1-1; D is perhaps TRBD1 (6 bases). V dropped 2 bases and J dropped 12 bases, with 19 bases sitting between them. The CDR3 extends over 14 amino acids. Looked up from germline, CDR1 is MGHRA and CDR2 is YSYEKL. The CDR3 DNA sequence: TGCGCCAGCAGCCAACCTGGACAGAAAGCTTTTCCTTTCTTT. Protein sequence: CASSQPGQKAFPFF.

At least ten counts were recorded for this clonotype. This rearrangement joins TRBV20-1 to TRBJ2-3; TRBD2 agrees at 7 bases. Unmatched junction bases numbered 16, after V lost 4 bases and J lost 3 bases. The CDR3 covers 17 residues. Germline V lookup: CDR1 DFQATT, CDR2 SNEGSKA (reference sequence). CDR3 loop: CSANSVGRGGGTDTQYF. The DNA of the CDR3 is TGCAGTGCTAACTCAGTAGGGCGCGGGGGAGGTACAGATACGCAGTATTTT.

There are a few counts of this clonotype. The rearrangement joins TRBV27 to TRBJ1-2; D call uncertain. V was shortened by 5 bases and J by 2 bases, with 12 bases between the two germline ends. This CDR3 region has 14 residues. Germline V CDR1 and CDR2: MNHEY, SMNVEV (reference sequence). CDR3 residues: CASSPNLYNYGYTF. The CDR3 DNA reads TGTGCCAGCAGTCCAAACTTATACAACTATGGCTACACCTTC.

The chain combines TRBV6-1 with TRBJ1-5, with D possibly being TRBD1 (6 bases). CDR3 length equals 16 residues. CDR1 is MNHNS and CDR2 is SASEGT in the germline V gene. The ends were cut back, 6 bases at V and 4 bases at J, with 19 bases in the middle. CDR3 coding DNA: TGTGCCAGCAGACCCGGTAGGGACATTCCTAATCAGCCCCAGCATTTT. Translated: CASRPGRDIPNQPQHF.

This clonotype was counted ten times or more. V gene TRBV11-2 combines with J gene TRBJ1-1; TRBD1 might be the D (5 bases). The CDR3 runs to 14 residues. Germline lookup yields CDR1 SGHAT and CDR2 FQNNGV. V was pared by 6 bases and J by 1 base, with 12 bases between. As DNA, the CDR3 is TGTGCCAGCAGATACTCAACAGGGAACACTGAAGCTTTCTTT. Amino acid sequence: CASRYSTGNTEAFF.

The V call is TRBV20-1, the J call TRBJ1-1; the D gene is possibly TRBD1 (5 bases). V was pared by 4 bases and J by 5 bases, with 8 bases between. CDR3 length equals 11 residues. Germline V gene data show CDR1 as DFQATT and CDR2 as SNEGSKA (reference sequence). CDR3: CSAIRGTEAFF. The DNA for the CDR3 is TGCAGTGCTATTCGGGGGACTGAAGCTTTCTTT.

The chain has TRBV5-4 and TRBJ2-7; maybe TRBD1 (6 bases). Trimming took off 6 bases at V and 0 bases at J, with 13 bases between the two ends. This CDR3 is built from 14 residues. Germline V gene data show CDR1 as SGHNT and CDR2 as YYREEE (reference sequence). The CDR3 DNA follows: TGTGCCAGCACCTTAGACAGGACCTCCTACGAGCAGTACTTC. This codes for CASTLDRTSYEQYF. Full variable domain (outside the CDR3, taken from reference TRBV5-4 and TRBJ2-7): ETGVTQSPTHLIKTRGQQVTLRCSSQSGHNTVSWYQQALGQGPQFIFQYYREEENGRGNFPPRFSGLQFPNYSSELNVNALELDDSALYLCASTLDRTSYEQYFGPGTRLTVT.

This clonotype was seen at least ten times. This sequence joins TRBV3-1 and TRBJ1-4, with D perhaps TRBD1 (5 bases). Looked up from germline, CDR1 is LGHDT and CDR2 is YNNKEL (reference sequence). Trimming pared 4 bases from V and 4 bases from J, leaving 7 bases between. CDR3 length: 13 residues. The chain's CDR3 is CASSRDFNEKLFF. Here the CDR3 DNA reads TGTGCCAGCAGCCGGGACTTTAATGAAAAACTGTTTTTT.

This clonotype was seen more than once but under ten times. CDR3 protein: CASTRGREGYGYTF. CDR3 bases: TGTGCCAGCACAAGGGGGCGCGAGGGATATGGCTACACCTTC. V is TRBV28 and J is TRBJ1-2, with 7 bases identical to TRBD1. With 7 bases clipped from V and 5 bases from J, the junction kept 10 bases outside the gene matches. CDR3 size: 14 residues. Germline V lookup: CDR1 MDHEN, CDR2 SYDVKM.

This clonotype has at least ten counts. The chain is built from TRBV4-1 and TRBJ1-5; D is ambiguous. The V gene's germline CDR1 is MGHRA and CDR2 YSYEKL. The CDR3 has 15 residues. The V gene lost 3 bases and the J gene lost 2 bases, with 11 bases spanning the gap. CDR3: CASSHPGWGNQPQHF. The DNA of the CDR3 is TGCGCCAGCAGCCACCCGGGTTGGGGCAATCAGCCCCAGCATTTT.

The V and J genes are TRBV20-1 and TRBJ2-3; 16 bases fit TRBD2. The CDR3 has 16 amino acids. Trimming cost V 7 bases and J 4 bases; bases outside gene matches: 8. CDR1 is DFQATT and CDR2 is SNEGSKA in the germline V gene (reference sequence). The CDR3 nucleotides are TGCAGTGGTCTACTCGGGACTAGCGGGGGGGCAGATACGCAGTATTTT. Protein product: CSGLLGTSGGADTQYF.

This clonotype has a handful of counts. J is TRBJ2-3 and V is TRBV4-1, with D uncertain. Trimming cost V 4 bases and J 2 bases, with 7 bases left between them. This CDR3 is built from 13 residues. Germline V CDR1 and CDR2: MGHRA, YSYEKL. The CDR3 nucleotides are TGCGCCAGCAGCCCTTACACCACAGATACGCAGTATTTT. Its translation is CASSPYTTDTQYF.

The table lists this clonotype with a few counts. The V gene is TRBV30, the J gene TRBJ1-5; D is unclear. This CDR3 is built from 16 residues. Trimming left V 1 base short and J 7 bases short, with 20 bases between. Germline V gene sequence: CDR1 GTSNPN, CDR2 SVGIG (reference sequence). The CDR3, as DNA: TGTGCCTGGAGTGCCGCGGACCGTCCTTCTGGGCAGCCCCAGCATTTT. This codes for CAWSAADRPSGQPQHF.

This clonotype was picked up many times. The V gene is TRBV5-1, the J gene TRBJ2-5; 14 positions match TRBD2. The CDR3 contains 15 residues. J gave up 4 bases and V 4 bases, and 3 bases lay outside the gene matches. CDR1 is SGHRS, CDR2 YFSETQ, per germline. For the CDR3, the DNA is TGCGCCAGCAGCACCGGACTAGCGGGGGGAGAGACCCAGTACTTC. Its protein is CASSTGLAGGETQYF.

This clonotype was seen many times. The rearrangement joins TRBV5-6 to TRBJ2-5; 8 bases match TRBD2. Germline loops: CDR1 SGHDT, CDR2 YYEEEE. The CDR3 sequence is 14 residues long. J gave up 4 bases and V 4 bases, and 6 bases lay outside the gene matches. The CDR3 loop reads CASSLPAGGETQYF. The DNA of the CDR3 is TGTGCCAGCAGCCTACCGGCGGGGGGAGAGACCCAGTACTTC. Full variable domain (outside the CDR3, taken from reference TRBV5-6 and TRBJ2-5): DAGVTQSPTHLIKTRGQQVTLRCSPKSGHDTVSWYQQALGQGPQFIFQYYEEEERQRGNFPDRFSGHQFPNYSSELNVNALLLGDSALYLCASSLPAGGETQYFGPGTRLLVL.